Each of the 20 T cell receptor beta chains below was sequenced from the same sample in a study of shared clonotypes between healthy human individuals. Only in-frame clones appear in the TCRdb table, and some are missing; sequencing was by immunoSEQ multiplex PCR. The sample gives hundreds of thousands of clones, about three quarters of which show up once; 1.5% to 2% is in the top ten. The sequenced sample consisted of memory CD4+ T cells sorted from blood. Subset noted: CD45RA-negative fraction. The receptor source for this set is a woman aged 25 to 45 in good health.

This clone came up a few times. This chain links TRBV7-3 with TRBJ2-1; TRBD2 aligns across 10 bases. The CDR3 contains 14 residues. The germline V gene encodes CDR1 SGHTA and CDR2 FQGTGA. The trim removed 5 bases at V and 9 bases at J, leaving 7 bases unmatched. The CDR3 reads CASSPAIAGGEQFF. DNA for the CDR3: TGTGCCAGCAGCCCCGCGATAGCGGGAGGTGAGCAGTTCTTC.

J is TRBJ2-1 and V is TRBV25-1, with 10 bases lining up with TRBD2. CDR3 length equals 15 residues. J was trimmed by 3 bases and V by 8 bases; bases with no gene match: 7. Germline lookup yields CDR1 MGHDK and CDR2 SYGVNS. For the CDR3, the DNA is TGTGCCAGCGCCCCCTTAGCGGGAGGCTACAATGAGCAGTTCTTC. Translated: CASAPLAGGYNEQFF.

This chain links TRBV10-3 with TRBJ2-7; 10 bases match TRBD1. V shed 7 bases, J shed 3 bases, and the junction held 9 bases outside the gene matches. Germline CDR1 and CDR2: ENHRY and SYGVKD. This CDR3 contains 15 residues. In nucleotides, the CDR3 is TGTGCCATCACAACCACGGGACAGGGGAACTACGAGCAGTACTTC. Translated: CAITTTGQGNYEQYF.

This chain joins TRBV18 and TRBJ1-5, with 7 bases lining up with TRBD1. CDR1 is KGHSH, CDR2 LQKENI, per germline. Unmatched junction bases numbered 13, after V lost 3 bases and J lost 5 bases. The CDR3 length is 17 residues. CDR3 loop: CASSPADRPLRDQPQHF. The CDR3 DNA follows: TGTGCCAGCTCACCCGCGGACAGGCCCTTAAGAGATCAGCCCCAGCATTTT.

The chain is built from TRBV28 and TRBJ2-6; a possible D gene is TRBD1 (6 bases). The CDR3 is 15 amino acids. CDR1 and CDR2 from the germline V gene are MDHEN and SYDVKM. Trimming stripped 6 bases from V and 1 base from J, with 10 bases between. CDR3 bases: TGTGCCAGCAGACGGCAGGGGTCTGGGGCCAACGTCCTGACTTTC. Translation gives CASRRQGSGANVLTF. The entire variable domain, with the rest obtained from reference TRBV28 and TRBJ2-6, is as follows: DVKVTQSSRYLVKRTGEKVFLECVQDMDHENMFWYRQDPGLGLRLIYFSYDVKMKEKGDIPEGYSVSREKKERFSLILESASTNQTSMYLCASRRQGSGANVLTFGAGSRLTVL.

Only one count was recorded for this clone. The V call is TRBV28, the J call TRBJ1-1; 7 bases align to TRBD1. Germline V gene lookup returns CDR1 MDHEN and CDR2 SYDVKM. CDR3 length equals 13 residues. Trimming took 5 bases from V and 4 from J; bases not matched to a gene: 4. DNA for the CDR3: TGTGCCAGCAGTAGGGGGCATCGCACTGAAGCTTTCTTT. Its translation is CASSRGHRTEAFF. Combining the CDR3 with reference TRBV28 and TRBJ1-1 gives the whole variable domain DVKVTQSSRYLVKRTGEKVFLECVQDMDHENMFWYRQDPGLGLRLIYFSYDVKMKEKGDIPEGYSVSREKKERFSLILESASTNQTSMYLCASSRGHRTEAFFGQGTRLTVV.

The genes are TRBV2 and TRBJ1-2; 8 positions agree with TRBD1. Germline V CDR1 and CDR2: SNHLY, FYNNEI. The CDR3 runs to 14 residues. V dropped 5 bases and J dropped 5; count of bases not matched to a gene: 7. CDR3 coding DNA: TGTGCCAGCAGTAGACAGGGGACCTTATATGGCTACACCTTC. Translating it yields CASSRQGTLYGYTF.

The rearrangement joins TRBV11-2 to TRBJ2-2, with 8 bases lining up with TRBD1. V trimming: 9 bases; J trimming: 7 bases; junction bases outside the gene matches: 10. The CDR3 is made up of 14 amino acids. Germline values: CDR1 SGHAT, CDR2 FQNNGV. The CDR3 nucleotides are TGTGCCAGTAATACAGGGGGAGTTGGCGGGGAGCTGTTTTTT. This gives the protein CASNTGGVGGELFF. Full variable domain (rest looked up from reference TRBV11-2 and TRBJ2-2): EAGVAQSPRYKIIEKRQSVAFWCNPISGHATLYWYQQILGQGPKLLIQFQNNGVVDDSQLPKDRFSAERLKGVDSTLKIQPAKLEDSAVYLCASNTGGVGGELFFGEGSRLTVL.

The chain couples TRBV9 to TRBJ1-3; D call uncertain. The CDR3 is 12 amino acids. Trimming stripped 4 bases from V and 6 bases from J, with 8 bases between. The germline V gene has CDR1 SGDLS and CDR2 YYNGEE. The CDR3 DNA is TGTGCCAGCAGCCCAGGAGAAAACACCATATATTTT. It specifies CASSPGENTIYF.

This clone showed up just once. This chain joins TRBV7-2 and TRBJ1-2, with no clear D. The germline V gene encodes CDR1 SGHTA and CDR2 FQGNSA. Trimming left V 5 bases short and J 5 bases short, with 9 bases between. There are 12 residues in the CDR3. The CDR3 bases are TGTGCCAGCAGCAATAGAGGTTATGGCTACACCTTC. Translated, it gives CASSNRGYGYTF.

The chain recombines TRBV6-1 with TRBJ2-1, with D maybe TRBD2 (6 bases). CDR3 length: 15 residues. Germline CDR1 MNHNS, CDR2 SASEGT. Trimming cost V 0 bases and J 10 bases, with 16 bases left between them. The CDR3 protein is CASSEAPRAGIEQFF. Here the CDR3 DNA reads TGTGCCAGCAGTGAAGCGCCCCGGGCGGGGATAGAGCAGTTCTTC.

The chain uses TRBV5-1 and TRBJ2-1; D is ambiguous. CDR1 and CDR2 from the germline V gene are SGHRS and YFSETQ. The CDR3 is 13 amino acids. V was shortened by 2 bases and J by 2 bases, with 5 bases between the two germline ends. CDR3 residues: CASSLGTYNEQFF. The CDR3 bases are TGCGCCAGCAGCTTAGGAACCTACAATGAGCAGTTCTTC.

The rearrangement links TRBV5-4 to TRBJ2-1; 11 bases match TRBD2. CDR3 length: 13 residues. Germline trimming cut 7 bases from V and 8 bases from J; bases unmatched to any gene: 5. Per germline, CDR1 SGHNT and CDR2 YYREEE (reference sequence). The CDR3 protein is CASAVAGGDEQFF. The CDR3 nucleotides are TGTGCCAGCGCCGTAGCGGGAGGGGATGAGCAGTTCTTC.

The chain has TRBV6-6 and TRBJ1-2; possible D gene TRBD1, 5 bases. The CDR3 extends over 15 amino acids. Germline V gene data show CDR1 as MNHNY and CDR2 as SVGAGI (reference sequence). Trimming removed 8 bases from V and 3 bases from J, with 19 bases in between. CDR3 residues: CASLSQSGRYYGYTF. The CDR3 DNA follows: TGTGCCAGCCTTTCTCAGTCAGGGCGCTACTATGGCTACACCTTC.

The J gene is TRBJ1-4, the V gene TRBV30; weak D call: TRBD1 (5 bases). There are 14 residues in the CDR3. CDR1 is GTSNPN and CDR2 is SVGIG in the germline V gene (reference sequence). Trimming removed 0 bases from V and 8 bases from J, with 13 bases in between. Here the CDR3 DNA reads TGTGCCTGGAGTGTACCAAGGGACCGAGAAAAACTGTTTTTT. Protein product: CAWSVPRDREKLFF.

The chain is built from TRBV5-8 and TRBJ2-7; possible D gene TRBD2, 6 bases. Germline CDR1 SGHTS, CDR2 YDEGEE. CDR3 size: 14 residues. The V gene lost 1 base and the J gene lost 1 base, with 9 bases spanning the gap. The DNA of the CDR3 is TGTGCCAGCAGCTTGCTGGGGGGTTCCTACGAGCAGTACTTC. Encoded protein: CASSLLGGSYEQYF.

The genes are TRBV7-2 and TRBJ1-3; D may be TRBD1 (6 bases). V was trimmed by 7 bases and J by 2 bases, leaving 15 bases between them. Germline CDR1 is SGHTA and CDR2 is FQGNSA. This CDR3 is built from 15 residues. CDR3 nucleotide sequence: TGTGCCAGCACCTCAACAGGGTTCCCTGGAAACACCATATATTTT. Its translation: CASTSTGFPGNTIYF.

V and J are TRBV12-1 and TRBJ2-7; TRBD2 reflects the table's D call only, with no check against the DNA. TRBV12-1 counts as a pseudogene. The CDR3 consists of 19 residues. DNA for the CDR3: TGTGCCAGCAGGTACCGCGGGGCCCGAGGGGCTAGCGGATCCTACGAGCAGTACTTC. Encoded protein: CASRYRGARGASGSYEQYF.

The rearrangement links TRBV5-1 to TRBJ2-7; 12 nucleotides match TRBD2. The length of the CDR3 is 16 residues. Germline V lookup: CDR1 SGHRS, CDR2 YFSETQ. The J segment lost 7 bases and the V segment lost 4 bases, leaving 12 bases of the junction unmatched. The CDR3 reads CASSIGLAGPFLEQYF. The CDR3 coding sequence is TGCGCCAGCAGCATAGGACTAGCGGGACCCTTTTTGGAGCAGTACTTC.

This clone was observed a handful of times. The chain employs TRBV29-1 and TRBJ2-7; D gene uncertain. Germline CDR1 reads SQVTM; CDR2 reads ANQGSEA. This CDR3 is 13 amino acids long. Trimming removed 7 bases from V and 5 bases from J, with 18 bases in between. The CDR3 region is CSARGVGPHEQYF. CDR3 coding DNA: TGCAGCGCCCGCGGAGTAGGGCCCCACGAGCAGTACTTC.